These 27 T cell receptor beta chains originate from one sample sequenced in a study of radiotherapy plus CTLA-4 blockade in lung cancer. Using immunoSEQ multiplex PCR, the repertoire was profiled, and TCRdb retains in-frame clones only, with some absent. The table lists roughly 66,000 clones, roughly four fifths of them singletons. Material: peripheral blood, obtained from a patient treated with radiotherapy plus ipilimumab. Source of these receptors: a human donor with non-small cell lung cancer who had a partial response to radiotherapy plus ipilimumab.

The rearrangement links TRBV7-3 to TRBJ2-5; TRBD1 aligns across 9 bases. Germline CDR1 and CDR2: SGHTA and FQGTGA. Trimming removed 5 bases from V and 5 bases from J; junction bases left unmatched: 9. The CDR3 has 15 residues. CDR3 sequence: CASSLAQGARETQYF. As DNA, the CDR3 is TGTGCCAGCAGCCTAGCACAGGGGGCGAGGGAGACCCAGTACTTC.

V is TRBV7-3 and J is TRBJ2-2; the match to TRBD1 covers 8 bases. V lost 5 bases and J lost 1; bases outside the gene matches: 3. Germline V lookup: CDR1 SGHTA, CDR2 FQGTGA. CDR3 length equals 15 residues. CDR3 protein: CASSTGTGNTGELFF. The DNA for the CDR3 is TGTGCCAGCAGCACCGGGACAGGGAACACCGGGGAGCTGTTTTTT.

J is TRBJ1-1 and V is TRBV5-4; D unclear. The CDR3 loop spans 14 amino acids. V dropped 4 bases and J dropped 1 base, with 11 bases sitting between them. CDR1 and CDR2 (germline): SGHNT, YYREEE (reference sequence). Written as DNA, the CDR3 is TGTGCCAGCAGCCAGACCGACTCGAACACTGAAGCTTTCTTT. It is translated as CASSQTDSNTEAFF.

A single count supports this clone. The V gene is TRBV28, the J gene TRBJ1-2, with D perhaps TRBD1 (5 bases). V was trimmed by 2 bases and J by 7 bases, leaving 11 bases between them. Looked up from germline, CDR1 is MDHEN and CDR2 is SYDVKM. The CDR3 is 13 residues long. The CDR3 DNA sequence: TGTGCCAGCAGTTTACAAAGGGGCGCTGGCTACACCTTC. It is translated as CASSLQRGAGYTF.

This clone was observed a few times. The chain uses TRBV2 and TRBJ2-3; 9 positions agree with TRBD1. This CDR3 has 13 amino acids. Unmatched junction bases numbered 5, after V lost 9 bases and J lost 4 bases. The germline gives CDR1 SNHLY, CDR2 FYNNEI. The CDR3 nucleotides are TGTGCCAGTCGCGGGACAGGGCCAGATACGCAGTATTTT. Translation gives CASRGTGPDTQYF.

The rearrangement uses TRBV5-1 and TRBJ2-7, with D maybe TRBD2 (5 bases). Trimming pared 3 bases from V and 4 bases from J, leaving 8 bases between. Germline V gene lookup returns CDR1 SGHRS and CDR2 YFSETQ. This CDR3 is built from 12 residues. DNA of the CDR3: TGCGCCAGCAGCTCGTCGGGGTACGAGCAGTACTTC. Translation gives CASSSSGYEQYF.

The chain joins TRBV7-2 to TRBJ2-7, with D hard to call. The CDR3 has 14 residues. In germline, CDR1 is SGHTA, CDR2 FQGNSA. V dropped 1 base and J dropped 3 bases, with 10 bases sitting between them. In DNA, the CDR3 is TGTGCCAGCAGCTTAGGACCCCGAGGCTACGAGCAGTACTTC. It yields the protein CASSLGPRGYEQYF.

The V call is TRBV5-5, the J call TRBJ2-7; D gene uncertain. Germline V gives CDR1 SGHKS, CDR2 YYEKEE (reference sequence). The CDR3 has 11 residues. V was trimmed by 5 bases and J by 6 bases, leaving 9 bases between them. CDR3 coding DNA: TGTGCCAGCAGGATGAGGAGCGAGCAGTACTTC. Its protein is CASRMRSEQYF. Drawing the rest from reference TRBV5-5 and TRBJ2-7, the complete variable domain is DAGVTQSPTHLIKTRGQQVTLRCSPISGHKSVSWYQQVLGQGPQFIFQYYEKEERGRGNFPDRFSARQFPNYSSELNVNALLLGDSALYLCASRMRSEQYFGPGTRLTVT.

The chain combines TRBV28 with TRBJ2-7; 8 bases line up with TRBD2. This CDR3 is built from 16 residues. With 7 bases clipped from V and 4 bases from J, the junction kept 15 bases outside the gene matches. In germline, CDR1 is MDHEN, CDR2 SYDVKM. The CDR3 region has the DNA TGTGCCAGCAACCTAGCCGGGGCTAGCGGGCAGTACGAGCAGTACTTC. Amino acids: CASNLAGASGQYEQYF.

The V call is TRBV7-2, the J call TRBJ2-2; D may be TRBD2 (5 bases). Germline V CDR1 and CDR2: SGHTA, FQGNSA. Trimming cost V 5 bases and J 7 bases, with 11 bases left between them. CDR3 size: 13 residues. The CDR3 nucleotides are TGTGCCAGCAGCCCTCGAACTAGCGGGGAGCTGTTTTTT. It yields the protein CASSPRTSGELFF.

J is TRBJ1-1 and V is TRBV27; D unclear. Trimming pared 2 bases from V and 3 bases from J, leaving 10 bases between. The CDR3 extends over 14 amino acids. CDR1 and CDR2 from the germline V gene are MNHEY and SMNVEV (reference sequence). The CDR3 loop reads CASSLGRQHTEAFF. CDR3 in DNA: TGTGCCAGCAGTTTAGGGAGGCAGCACACTGAAGCTTTCTTT.

The CDR3 bases are TGCGCCAGCAGCCACGTACCAACTAGCGGGAGTAAAAGGGGGGAGTTCTTC. The encoded protein is CASSHVPTSGSKRGEFF. The chain is built from TRBV4-1 and TRBJ2-1; the match to TRBD2 covers 11 bases. The CDR3 is made up of 17 amino acids. Germline CDR1 reads MGHRA; CDR2 reads YSYEKL. V shed 3 bases and J 14 bases; nucleotides not matched to a gene: 18.

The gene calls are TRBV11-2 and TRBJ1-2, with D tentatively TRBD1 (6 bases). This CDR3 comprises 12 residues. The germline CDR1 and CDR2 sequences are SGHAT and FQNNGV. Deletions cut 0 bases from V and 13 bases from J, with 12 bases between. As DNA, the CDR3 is TGTGCCAGCAGCTTAGATGGGGGCGACTGCACCTTC. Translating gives CASSLDGGDCTF.

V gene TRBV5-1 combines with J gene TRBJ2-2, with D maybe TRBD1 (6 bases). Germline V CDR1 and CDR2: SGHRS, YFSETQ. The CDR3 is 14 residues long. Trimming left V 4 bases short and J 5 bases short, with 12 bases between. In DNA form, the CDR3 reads TGCGCCAGCAGCCTGGACAGCAGAACCGGGGAGCTGTTTTTT. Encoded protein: CASSLDSRTGELFF.

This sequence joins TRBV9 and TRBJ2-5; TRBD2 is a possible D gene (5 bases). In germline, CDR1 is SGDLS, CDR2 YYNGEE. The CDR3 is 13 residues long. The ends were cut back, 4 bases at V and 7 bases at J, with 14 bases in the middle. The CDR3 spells CASSQKPGVTQYF. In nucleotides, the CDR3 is TGTGCCAGCAGCCAAAAACCCGGGGTGACCCAGTACTTC.

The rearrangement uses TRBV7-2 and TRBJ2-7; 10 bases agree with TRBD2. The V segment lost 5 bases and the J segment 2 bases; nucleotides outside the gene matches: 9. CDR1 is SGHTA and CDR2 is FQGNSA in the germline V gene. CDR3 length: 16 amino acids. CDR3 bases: TGTGCCAGCAGCCTTTATCTAGCGGGAGTAACCTACGAGCAGTACTTC. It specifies CASSLYLAGVTYEQYF.

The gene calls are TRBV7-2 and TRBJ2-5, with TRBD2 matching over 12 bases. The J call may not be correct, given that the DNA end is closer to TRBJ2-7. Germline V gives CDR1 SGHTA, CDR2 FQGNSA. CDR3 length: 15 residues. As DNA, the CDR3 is TGTGCCAGCAGACCAACACTAGCGGGAGGAAGCGAGCAGTACTTC. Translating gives CASRPTLAGGSEQYF.

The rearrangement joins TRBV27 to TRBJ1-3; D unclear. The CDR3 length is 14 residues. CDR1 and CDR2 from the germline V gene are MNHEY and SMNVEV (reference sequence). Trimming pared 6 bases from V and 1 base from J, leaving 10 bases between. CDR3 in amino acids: CASSPGSSGNTIYF. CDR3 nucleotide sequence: TGTGCCAGCAGCCCCGGGTCGTCTGGAAACACCATATATTTT.

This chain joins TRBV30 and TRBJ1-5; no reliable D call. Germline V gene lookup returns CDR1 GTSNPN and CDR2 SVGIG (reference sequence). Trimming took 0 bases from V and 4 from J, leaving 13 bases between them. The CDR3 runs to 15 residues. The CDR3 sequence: CAWSVGFGLNQPQHF. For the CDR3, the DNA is TGTGCCTGGAGTGTGGGGTTTGGACTAAATCAGCCCCAGCATTTT.

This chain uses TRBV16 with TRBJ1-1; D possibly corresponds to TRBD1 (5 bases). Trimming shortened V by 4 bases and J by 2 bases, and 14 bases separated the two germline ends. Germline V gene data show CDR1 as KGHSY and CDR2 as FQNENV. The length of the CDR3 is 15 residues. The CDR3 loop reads CASSRTGGGNTEAFF. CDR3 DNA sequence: TGTGCCAGCAGCCGAACGGGGGGAGGAAACACTGAAGCTTTCTTT.

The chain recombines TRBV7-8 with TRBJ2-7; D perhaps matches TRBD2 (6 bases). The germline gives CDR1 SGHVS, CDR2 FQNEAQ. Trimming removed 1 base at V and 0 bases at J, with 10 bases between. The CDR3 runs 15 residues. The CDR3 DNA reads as TGTGCCAGCAGCTTAGAGCGGGCCCTCTCCTACGAGCAGTACTTC. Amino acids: CASSLERALSYEQYF.

The CDR3 region is CSARRYNEQFF. For the CDR3, the DNA is TGCAGTGCCCGTCGGTACAATGAGCAGTTCTTC. The rearrangement joins TRBV20-1 to TRBJ2-1; D not resolved. Per germline, CDR1 DFQATT and CDR2 SNEGSKA (reference sequence). With 6 bases removed from V and 4 bases from J, the gap between germline ends came to 7 bases. CDR3 length equals 11 residues.

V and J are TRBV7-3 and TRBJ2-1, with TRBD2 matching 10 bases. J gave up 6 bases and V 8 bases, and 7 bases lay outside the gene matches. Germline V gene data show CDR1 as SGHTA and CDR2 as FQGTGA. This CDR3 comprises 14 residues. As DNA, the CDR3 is TGTGCCAGCGCCTTAGGGACTAGCGCCAATGAGCAGTTCTTC. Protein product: CASALGTSANEQFF.

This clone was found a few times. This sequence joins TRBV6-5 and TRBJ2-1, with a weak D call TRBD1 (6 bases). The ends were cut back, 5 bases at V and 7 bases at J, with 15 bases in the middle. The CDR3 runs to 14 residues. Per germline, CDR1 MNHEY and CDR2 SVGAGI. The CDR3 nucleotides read TGTGCCAGCAGTATTACACAAGACAGGAATGAGCAGTTCTTC. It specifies CASSITQDRNEQFF.

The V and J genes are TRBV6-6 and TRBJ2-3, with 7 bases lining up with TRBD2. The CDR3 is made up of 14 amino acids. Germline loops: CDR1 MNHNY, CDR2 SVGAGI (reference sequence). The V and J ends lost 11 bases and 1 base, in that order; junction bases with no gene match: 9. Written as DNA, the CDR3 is TGTGCCTCCCAACGGGGGGAGGGCACAGATACGCAGTATTTT. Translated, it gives CASQRGEGTDTQYF.

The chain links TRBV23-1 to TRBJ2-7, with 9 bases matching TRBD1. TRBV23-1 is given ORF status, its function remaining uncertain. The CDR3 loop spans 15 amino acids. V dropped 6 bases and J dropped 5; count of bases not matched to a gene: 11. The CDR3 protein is CASSPGTGPIHEQYF. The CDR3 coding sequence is TGCGCCAGCAGCCCCGGGACAGGGCCTATCCACGAGCAGTACTTC.

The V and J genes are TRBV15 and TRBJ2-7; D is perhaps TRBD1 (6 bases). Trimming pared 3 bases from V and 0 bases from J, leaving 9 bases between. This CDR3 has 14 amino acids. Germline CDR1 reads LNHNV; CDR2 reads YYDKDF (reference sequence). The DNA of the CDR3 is TGTGCCACCAGCAGCGACAGGAACTCCTACGAGCAGTACTTC. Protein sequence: CATSSDRNSYEQYF.